The 27 T cell receptor beta chains below were found in one sample sequenced in a study of T cell repertoires in cytomegalovirus infection. No antigens are known for them. One entry per CDR3 protein, called by TCRdb with MiXCR from the reads. The table shows around 34,000 distinct CDR3 sequences, with roughly 54% occurring only once. Specimen: CD8+ T cells from cultured PBMCs, collected from culture after CMV antigen stimulation. The receptors derive from a human donor in good health (CMV status not recorded). Some clones in this sample may be carry-over from other donors' samples.

This clonotype has just a few counts. The rearrangement joins TRBV27 to TRBJ2-1; tentatively, D is TRBD2 (6 bases). Germline V gene data show CDR1 as MNHEY and CDR2 as SMNVEV (reference sequence). This CDR3 has 17 amino acids. V was shortened by 3 bases and J by 1 base, with 16 bases between the two germline ends. The CDR3 coding sequence is TGTGCCAGCAGTTTCGGTACGGGGGAGAGGTCCTACAATGAGCAGTTCTTC. It specifies CASSFGTGERSYNEQFF.

The V gene is TRBV11-2, the J gene TRBJ2-7; maybe TRBD2 (7 bases). The CDR3 is made up of 16 amino acids. V dropped 5 bases and J dropped 0 bases, with 17 bases sitting between them. CDR1 is SGHAT and CDR2 is FQNNGV in the germline V gene. CDR3 in amino acids: CASSHAGDTLSYEQYF. In DNA, the CDR3 is TGTGCCAGCAGCCATGCGGGGGACACCCTCTCCTACGAGCAGTACTTC.

DNA of the CDR3: TGTGCCAGCAGCTCCGGACTAGCGGGAGGGAAATCCTACGAGCAGTACTTC. Amino acids: CASSSGLAGGKSYEQYF. The chain joins TRBV7-8 to TRBJ2-7, with TRBD2 identical over 15 bases. J gave up 1 base and V 4 bases, and 5 bases lay outside the gene matches. This CDR3 contains 17 residues. Germline loops: CDR1 SGHVS, CDR2 FQNEAQ. Filled out from reference TRBV7-8 and TRBJ2-7, the complete variable domain reads GAGVSQSPRYKVAKRGQDVALRCDPISGHVSLFWYQQALGQGPEFLTYFQNEAQLDKSGLPSDRFFAERPEGSVSTLKIQRTQQEDSAVYLCASSSGLAGGKSYEQYFGPGTRLTVT.

This rearrangement joins TRBV5-1 to TRBJ2-7; TRBD1 agrees at 10 bases. There are 15 residues in the CDR3. Unmatched junction bases numbered 0, after V lost 0 bases and J lost 0 bases. Germline values: CDR1 SGHRS, CDR2 YFSETQ. This CDR3 reads CASSLGTGGSYEQYF. The CDR3 DNA follows: TGCGCCAGCAGCTTGGGGACAGGGGGCTCCTACGAGCAGTACTTC.

V is TRBV7-8 and J is TRBJ1-6, with D uncertain. Trimming shortened V by 1 base and J by 0 bases, and 10 bases separated the two germline ends. The CDR3 has 17 residues. Per the germline V gene, CDR1 is SGHVS and CDR2 is FQNEAQ. The CDR3 nucleotides read TGTGCCAGCAGCTTAGGAGGGTTGTCCTCCTATAATTCACCCCTCCACTTT. Translating it yields CASSLGGLSSYNSPLHF.

This clonotype was seen many times. V usage is TRBV9 and J usage is TRBJ2-7; perhaps TRBD1 as D (6 bases). The germline gives CDR1 SGDLS, CDR2 YYNGEE. This CDR3 region has 14 residues. Deletions cut 3 bases from V and 1 base from J, with 11 bases between. The DNA for the CDR3 is TGTGCCAGCAGCGCGGACAGCGATTCCTACGAGCAGTACTTC. It yields the protein CASSADSDSYEQYF.

This clonotype was counted between two and nine times. The chain uses TRBV12-3 or TRBV12-4 and TRBJ2-5; a weak D match, TRBD1 (6 bases). The germline V and J ends were trimmed by 3 bases and 7 bases, with 15 bases remaining between them. The CDR3 spans 14 residues. The CDR3 DNA sequence: TGTGCCAGCAGTTTGAACAGGGCCCCTGCGACCCAGTACTTC. Its translation: CASSLNRAPATQYF.

This clonotype was seen more than once but under ten times. The CDR3 here is CSATLQGGSSSGANVLTF. The CDR3 nucleotides are TGCAGTGCTACCCTACAGGGAGGATCCTCCTCTGGGGCCAACGTCCTGACTTTC. The rearrangement uses TRBV20-1 and TRBJ2-6; either TRBD1 or TRBD2 may fit D (6 bases each). CDR3 length equals 18 residues. Trimming took 4 bases from V and 0 from J, leaving 19 bases between them. Germline loops: CDR1 DFQATT, CDR2 SNEGSKA (reference sequence).

In its sample, this clonotype was seen a few times. The V call is TRBV7-3, the J call TRBJ1-3; D is possibly TRBD1 (5 bases). The V end was cut by 2 bases, the J end by 0 bases, with 20 bases between. CDR3 length: 19 amino acids. Germline V gene sequence: CDR1 SGHTA, CDR2 FQGTGA. For the CDR3, the DNA is TGTGCCAGCAGCTTATGGGGCCCACCCGATTTGGCCTCTGGAAACACCATATATTTT. It is translated as CASSLWGPPDLASGNTIYF.

Comments on this clonotype: One end of the junction is discordant with germline, which a read error may explain. The chain joins TRBV6-8 to TRBJ2-2, with a weak D call TRBD2 (6 bases). This CDR3 is built from 16 residues. CDR1 and CDR2 from the germline V gene are MNHGY and SAAAGT. Here the CDR3 DNA reads TGTGCCAGCAGTTACTCGACGGGAGAGGTGACCGGGGAGCTTTTTTTT. It yields the protein CASSYSTGEVTGELFF.

This clonotype was seen more than once but under ten times. The rearrangement uses TRBV11-2 and TRBJ1-1; 9 bases match TRBD1. Germline trimming cut 5 bases from V and 10 bases from J; bases unmatched to any gene: 14. CDR3 size: 15 residues. Germline V CDR1 and CDR2: SGHAT, FQNNGV. CDR3 nucleotides: TGTGCCAGCAGCCTGCCCCCGGGACAGGGATGGGGAGCTTTCTTT. This codes for CASSLPPGQGWGAFF.

The V call is TRBV12-3 or TRBV12-4, the J call TRBJ2-1; 12 nucleotides agree with TRBD1. CDR3 size: 16 residues. V gave up 4 bases and J gave up 6 bases; unmatched junction bases: 7. The CDR3 is CASSSWDRGPVNEQFF. The CDR3 nucleotides read TGTGCCAGCAGTTCCTGGGACAGGGGGCCAGTCAATGAGCAGTTCTTC.

The chain is built from TRBV7-8 and TRBJ2-6; 7 bases map to TRBD1. From germline, CDR1 is SGHVS and CDR2 FQNEAQ. The CDR3 runs 16 residues. V shed 5 bases and J 2 bases; nucleotides not matched to a gene: 6. CDR3 DNA sequence: TGTGCCAGCAGCGCCCAACAGGGGACTGGGGCCAACGTCCTGACTTTC. This encodes CASSAQQGTGANVLTF.

This clonotype was recorded many times. The gene calls are TRBV7-2 and TRBJ1-2; D ambiguous. CDR3 length: 11 amino acids. V lost 6 bases to trimming and J lost 8 bases, with 10 bases between them. Germline CDR1 is SGHTA and CDR2 is FQGNSA. The CDR3 nucleotides are TGTGCCAGCAGATCAGGAGGGGGCTACACCTTC. As protein: CASRSGGGYTF.

This clonotype was found once. V usage is TRBV15 and J usage is TRBJ2-1, with D unclear. Deletions cut 10 bases from V and 6 bases from J, with 19 bases between. This CDR3 comprises 14 residues. The germline gives CDR1 LNHNV, CDR2 YYDKDF (reference sequence). The CDR3 DNA reads TGTGCCATCGGGCCGGCAGTCATGTCCAATGAGCAGTTCTTC. Translated: CAIGPAVMSNEQFF.

The CDR3 nucleotides are TGTGCCATCAGTGAGGTTCAGGGAAATTCACCCCTCCACTTT. Encoded protein: CAISEVQGNSPLHF. The rearrangement uses TRBV10-3 and TRBJ1-6; D may be TRBD1 (5 bases). Per germline, CDR1 ENHRY and CDR2 SYGVKD. The CDR3 runs to 14 residues. The V and J ends lost 2 bases and 7 bases respectively, with 9 bases between them.

CDR3 sequence: CASSYSGTAYEQYF. The CDR3 bases are TGTGCCAGCAGTTACTCCGGGACAGCCTACGAGCAGTACTTC. The chain employs TRBV27 and TRBJ2-7, with 7 bases lining up with TRBD1. Germline loops: CDR1 MNHEY, CDR2 SMNVEV (reference sequence). The CDR3 runs 14 residues. J lost 2 bases, V lost 4 bases, and 5 bases had no gene match.

The rearrangement joins TRBV11-2 to TRBJ2-7, with TRBD1 identical over 12 bases. Germline V gene lookup returns CDR1 SGHAT and CDR2 FQNNGV. The V and J ends lost 7 bases and 6 bases, in that order; junction bases with no gene match: 7. CDR3 length: 14 residues. CDR3: CASTPGQGAGEQYF. The CDR3 bases are TGTGCCAGCACCCCGGGACAGGGGGCGGGCGAGCAGTACTTC.

This clonotype was counted at least ten times. The V gene is TRBV12-5, the J gene TRBJ2-3, with 8 bases that match TRBD2. The germline V gene encodes CDR1 LGHNT and CDR2 FRNRAP. This CDR3 is 15 amino acids long. V was pared by 6 bases and J by 5 bases, with 10 bases of the junction left unmatched. The CDR3 loop reads CASGPSGGPRDTQYF. The CDR3, as DNA: TGTGCTAGTGGACCTTCGGGAGGGCCGAGAGATACGCAGTATTTT.

The rearrangement uses TRBV7-6 and TRBJ1-1; no firm D call. CDR3 length: 14 residues. Germline V lookup: CDR1 SGHVS, CDR2 FNYEAQ. V was cut by 2 bases and J by 4 bases, with 11 bases left in between. Here the CDR3 DNA reads TGTGCCAGCAGCTTACGGGCATTGACCACTGAAGCTTTCTTT. Translated: CASSLRALTTEAFF. The full variable domain, its missing parts supplied by reference TRBV7-6 and TRBJ1-1, is GAGVSQSPRYKVTKRGQDVALRCDPISGHVSLYWYRQALGQGPEFLTYFNYEAQQDKSGLPNDRFSAERPEGSISTLTIQRTEQRDSAMYRCASSLRALTTEAFFGQGTRLTVV.

V usage is TRBV7-3 and J usage is TRBJ2-1; 7 bases are a match to TRBD2. The trim removed 1 base at V and 2 bases at J, leaving 5 bases unmatched. The CDR3 is 16 residues long. Looked up from germline, CDR1 is SGHTA and CDR2 is FQGTGA. The CDR3 protein is CASSLMPSGTYNEQFF. DNA of the CDR3: TGTGCCAGCAGCTTAATGCCTAGCGGAACCTACAATGAGCAGTTCTTC.

This clonotype was seen only a few times. The CDR3 here is CASRTSGGAYNEQFF. The CDR3 nucleotides are TGTGCCAGCAGGACTAGCGGGGGGGCGTACAATGAGCAGTTCTTC. The V and J genes are TRBV7-6 and TRBJ2-1, with TRBD2 matching over 14 bases. V gave up 6 bases and J gave up 4 bases; unmatched junction bases: 2. This CDR3 spans 15 amino acids. The germline V gene encodes CDR1 SGHVS and CDR2 FNYEAQ.

The chain uses TRBV6-1 and TRBJ2-1; TRBD2 aligns across 7 bases. The V and J ends lost 2 bases and 4 bases, in that order; junction bases with no gene match: 5. The CDR3 is made up of 15 amino acids. The germline V gene encodes CDR1 MNHNS and CDR2 SASEGT. This CDR3 is CASSERAGVYNEQFF. CDR3 nucleotide sequence: TGTGCCAGCAGTGAACGGGCGGGAGTTTACAATGAGCAGTTCTTC.

This sequence joins TRBV25-1 and TRBJ1-6, with 8 nucleotides matching TRBD1. The V segment lost 5 bases and the J segment 9 bases; nucleotides outside the gene matches: 6. Germline V CDR1 and CDR2: MGHDK, SYGVNS. There are 14 residues in the CDR3. CDR3 protein: CASSRQGMGSPLHF. DNA of the CDR3: TGTGCCAGCAGTCGACAGGGGATGGGTTCACCCCTCCACTTT.

The chain links TRBV7-6 to TRBJ2-1; 10 nucleotides agree with TRBD1. The length of the CDR3 is 15 residues. J gave up 6 bases and V 5 bases, and 7 bases lay outside the gene matches. From germline, CDR1 is SGHVS and CDR2 FNYEAQ. The CDR3 reads CASSLRDRGRNEQFF. The CDR3 DNA follows: TGTGCCAGCAGCCTCCGGGACAGGGGTCGCAATGAGCAGTTCTTC.

This clonotype was counted only a few times. V usage is TRBV5-6 and J usage is TRBJ1-2; D might be TRBD1 (5 bases). The CDR3 is 13 amino acids. The ends were cut back, 0 bases at V and 7 bases at J, with 10 bases in the middle. Germline V CDR1 and CDR2: SGHDT, YYEEEE. CDR3 amino acids: CASSLGAGVGYTF. CDR3 bases: TGTGCCAGCAGCTTGGGAGCGGGGGTTGGCTACACCTTC.

This clonotype has at least ten counts. The chain uses TRBV6-1 and TRBJ1-5; 10 nucleotides line up with TRBD1. Germline lookup yields CDR1 MNHNS and CDR2 SASEGT. The trim removed 3 bases at V and 2 bases at J, leaving 4 bases unmatched. The CDR3 covers 16 residues. The CDR3, as DNA: TGTGCCAGCAGTGAGAGAGGGACAGGGGGCAATCAGCCCCAGCATTTT. Translated: CASSERGTGGNQPQHF.